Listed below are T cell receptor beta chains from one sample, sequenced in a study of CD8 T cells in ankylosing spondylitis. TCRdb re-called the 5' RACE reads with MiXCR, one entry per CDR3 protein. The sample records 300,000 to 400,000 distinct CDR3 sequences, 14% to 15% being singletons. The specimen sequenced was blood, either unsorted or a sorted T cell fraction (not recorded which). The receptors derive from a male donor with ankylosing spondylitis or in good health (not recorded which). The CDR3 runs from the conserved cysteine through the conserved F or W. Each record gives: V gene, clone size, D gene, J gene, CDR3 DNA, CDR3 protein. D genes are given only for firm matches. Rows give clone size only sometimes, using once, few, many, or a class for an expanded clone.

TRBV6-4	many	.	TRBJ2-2	TGTGCCAGCAGTGACAGGGACACCGGGGAGCTGTTTTTT	CASSDRDTGELFF
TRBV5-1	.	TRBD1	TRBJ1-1	TGCGCCAGCAGCCGGGGGACAGGGGGAGGGATTACTGAAGCTTTCTTT	CASSRGTGGGITEAFF
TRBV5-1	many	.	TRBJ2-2	TGCGCCAGCAGCTACAGACAGTCCGGGGAGCTGTTTTTT	CASSYRQSGELFF
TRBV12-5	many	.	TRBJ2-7	TGTGCTAGTGGTTTGGACAGGGCAGGGGAGCAGTACTTC	CASGLDRAGEQYF
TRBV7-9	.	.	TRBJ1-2	TGTGCCAGCAGCTTAGCCGACTATGGCTACACCTTC	CASSLADYGYTF
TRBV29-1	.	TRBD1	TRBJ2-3	TGCAGCGGCGACAGGGAACGCACAGATACGCAGTATTTT	CSGDRERTDTQYF
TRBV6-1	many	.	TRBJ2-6	TGTGCCAGCCATAGGGGGGCTGGGGCCAACGTCCTGACTTTC	CASHRGAGANVLTF
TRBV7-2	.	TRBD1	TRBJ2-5	TGTGCCAGCAGCTGGGACAGGTCGGGGGAGACCCAGTACTTC	CASSWDRSGETQYF
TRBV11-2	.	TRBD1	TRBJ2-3	TGTGCCAGCAGCCAGGGACAGGGGGCAGTTACGCAGTATTTT	CASSQGQGAVTQYF
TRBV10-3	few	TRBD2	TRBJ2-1	TGTGCCATCGCAAGGCGGCGGGGGAGCTCCTACAATGAGCAGTTCTTC	CAIARRRGSSYNEQFF
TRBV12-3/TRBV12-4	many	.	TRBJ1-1	TGTGCCAGCAGTTTTGGGGTCGAAACTGAAGCTTTCTTT	CASSFGVETEAFF
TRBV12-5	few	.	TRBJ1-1	TGTGCTAGTGGTTTAGCTGGGCCGTCTGAAGCTTTCTTT	CASGLAGPSEAFF
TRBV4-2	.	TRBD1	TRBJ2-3	TGTGCCAGCAGCCAAGCGGGACAGGGGGTGGGAGATACGCAGTATTTT	CASSQAGQGVGDTQYF
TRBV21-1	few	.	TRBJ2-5	TGTGCCAGCAGCAAAGTTGGGGCCGATTTTCCCCCAGAGACCCAGTACTTC	CASSKVGADFPPETQYF
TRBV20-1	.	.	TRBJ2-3	TGCAGTGCTGGGAAGTACGCAGATACGCAGTATTTT	CSAGKYADTQYF
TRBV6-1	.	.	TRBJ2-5	TGTGCCAGCAGGCCTCCTCTTGGCGGTCAAGAGACCCAGTACTTC	CASRPPLGGQETQYF